The present entry profiles one TCR beta chain with its context. Its antigen remains unidentified. The authors ran a second PCR of about 6 to 11 cycles using a sample-barcoded 5' primer and a J-beta primer mix. TCRdb independently ran MiXCR on the 5' RACE reads; one entry per CDR3 protein. This repertoire shows around 800,000 distinct CDR3 sequences, about 48% found once; its top ten account for 40% to 50%. Total RNA was extracted at no less than 6 micrograms per sample. Germline V lookup: CDR1 SNHLY, CDR2 FYNNEI. The CDR3 spans 15 residues. V dropped 6 bases and J dropped 11 bases, with 25 bases sitting between them. This entry comes from a study of blood T cells in healthy people across ages. Study-level results: Diversity estimates from one million T cells were considered underestimates.

Sequenced input: blood. This TCR came from a man older than 75 in good health. The chain is built from TRBV2 and TRBJ2-5; D possibly corresponds to TRBD2 (6 bases). The CDR3: CASRSPGLPLREQYF. The CDR3 nucleotides are TGTGCCAGCAGGAGCCCGGGACTTCCTCTCCGGGAGCAGTACTTC.